These 25 T cell receptor beta chains were sequenced from one sample in a study of blood T cell repertoires in COVID-19. Profiled with immunoSEQ multiplex PCR; TCRdb holds only in-frame clones, not every one. The sample lists under 150,000 clones, more than 80% occurring once. The specimen sequenced was peripheral blood. The receptors shown here come from a woman aged 60-70 years with active COVID-19.

The chain uses TRBV2 and TRBJ2-5, with 7 bases lining up with TRBD2. The CDR3 covers 15 residues. With 6 bases clipped from V and 5 bases from J, the junction kept 12 bases outside the gene matches. From germline, CDR1 is SNHLY and CDR2 FYNNEI. CDR3: CASRPRAGAGETQYF. CDR3 in DNA: TGTGCCAGCAGGCCAAGGGCGGGAGCGGGGGAGACCCAGTACTTC.

V is TRBV5-6 and J is TRBJ2-1, with TRBD2 identical over 10 bases. Germline V gives CDR1 SGHDT, CDR2 YYEEEE. The CDR3 loop spans 18 amino acids. V lost 5 bases and J lost 3; bases outside the gene matches: 14. This CDR3 reads CASSPAAVGLAVYNEQFF. The CDR3 coding sequence is TGTGCCAGCAGTCCCGCCGCCGTAGGACTAGCGGTCTACAATGAGCAGTTCTTC.

This clone is a singleton in its sample. The gene calls are TRBV7-3 and TRBJ2-1, with D possibly matching TRBD2 (6 bases). The germline V gene encodes CDR1 SGHTA and CDR2 FQGTGA. Trimming cost V 0 bases and J 4 bases, with 10 bases left between them. The CDR3 has 15 residues. CDR3 coding DNA: TGTGCCAGCAGCTTAACAAGGCGGGGATACAATGAGCAGTTCTTC. It codes for CASSLTRRGYNEQFF.

This chain connects TRBV28 to TRBJ2-5; no firm D call. Trimming took off 5 bases at V and 0 bases at J, with 13 bases between the two ends. Germline V gene lookup returns CDR1 MDHEN and CDR2 SYDVKM. The length of the CDR3 is 15 residues. In DNA, the CDR3 is TGTGCCAGCAGTCCCTTTAACATATACCAAGAGACCCAGTACTTC. This sequence encodes CASSPFNIYQETQYF.

The chain carries TRBV2 and TRBJ2-1, with TRBD2 identical over 9 bases. CDR3 size: 15 residues. With V trimmed by 6 bases and J by 5 bases, 8 bases remained unmatched. The V gene's germline CDR1 is SNHLY and CDR2 FYNNEI. The CDR3 is CASSPLAGGDNEQFF. The CDR3 coding sequence is TGTGCCAGCAGCCCACTAGCGGGTGGAGACAATGAGCAGTTCTTC.

The gene calls are TRBV21-1 and TRBJ1-4; no DNA check was done on the table's D call, TRBD1. TRBV21-1 is termed a pseudogene. This CDR3 is 17 amino acids long. CDR3 sequence reads: CASSKAHRTEYNEKLFF. Written as DNA, the CDR3 is TGTGCCAGCAGCAAAGCGCACAGGACAGAGTATAATGAAAAACTGTTTTTT.

The genes are TRBV6-5 and TRBJ1-1, with D unresolved. CDR1 and CDR2 from the germline V gene are MNHEY and SVGAGI. V was clipped by 6 bases and J by 5 bases, with 13 bases between them. There are 13 residues in the CDR3. The CDR3 region has the DNA TGTGCCAGCAGCCCACCCTCGAGGACTGAAGCTTTCTTT. Protein sequence: CASSPPSRTEAFF.

The chain has TRBV5-5 and TRBJ1-6, with a weak D call TRBD1 (5 bases). The CDR3 has 16 amino acids. V lost 6 bases and J 1 base, leaving 14 bases between the germline ends. Germline loops: CDR1 SGHKS, CDR2 YYEKEE (reference sequence). The CDR3 is CASNLLQGSYNSPLHF. DNA of the CDR3: TGTGCCAGCAACCTCCTTCAGGGATCCTATAATTCACCCCTCCACTTT.

The rearrangement joins TRBV11-2 to TRBJ1-1, with D tentatively TRBD1 (6 bases). V shed 1 base and J shed 2 bases, with 14 bases lying between them. Per germline, CDR1 SGHAT and CDR2 FQNNGV. The CDR3 is made up of 16 amino acids. The DNA of the CDR3 is TGTGCCAGCAGCTTAGCGGGTGGCAGGGGAAACACTGAAGCTTTCTTT. This translates into CASSLAGGRGNTEAFF. Based on the CDR3 plus reference TRBV11-2 and TRBJ1-1, the full variable domain is EAGVAQSPRYKIIEKRQSVAFWCNPISGHATLYWYQQILGQGPKLLIQFQNNGVVDDSQLPKDRFSAERLKGVDSTLKIQPAKLEDSAVYLCASSLAGGRGNTEAFFGQGTRLTVV.

The chain joins TRBV4-2 to TRBJ2-5, with D possibly matching TRBD1 (5 bases). The CDR3 runs to 15 residues. CDR1 and CDR2 from the germline V gene are LGHNA and YNFKEQ. Trimming stripped 4 bases from V and 0 bases from J, with 12 bases between. In DNA, the CDR3 is TGTGCCAGCAGCCCAACAGGTACTAACCAAGAGACCCAGTACTTC. Translated, it gives CASSPTGTNQETQYF.

This rearrangement joins TRBV30 to TRBJ1-1; 7 bases agree with TRBD1. CDR3 size: 15 residues. V lost 3 bases, J lost 5 bases, and 12 bases stayed unmatched. In germline, CDR1 is GTSNPN, CDR2 SVGIG (reference sequence). The CDR3 reads CAWRNRGRRMTEAFF. The CDR3 nucleotides read TGTGCCTGGAGGAATAGGGGGCGCCGAATGACTGAAGCTTTCTTT.

This chain connects TRBV23-1 to TRBJ2-7; TRBD2 matches 10 bases. TRBV23-1 is filed as an ORF, its function uncertain. The CDR3 extends over 18 amino acids. The V and J ends lost 0 bases and 3 bases, in that order; junction bases with no gene match: 11. The CDR3 DNA follows: TGCGCCAGCAGTCAATCGGCGCTTAGCGGGAGGCCTCGCTACGAGCAGTACTTC. This translates into CASSQSALSGRPRYEQYF.

The V gene is TRBV18, the J gene TRBJ2-2; 14 bases line up with TRBD2. Germline V gene data show CDR1 as KGHSH and CDR2 as LQKENI. The CDR3 has 17 residues. Trimming took 3 bases from V and 10 from J; bases not matched to a gene: 10. CDR3 amino acids: CASSPPGLAGVHSELFF. As DNA, the CDR3 is TGTGCCAGCTCACCCCCGGGACTAGCGGGGGTACATTCGGAGCTGTTTTTT.

The chain recombines TRBV28 with TRBJ2-7; 9 nucleotides line up with TRBD2. This CDR3 has 14 amino acids. V gave up 6 bases and J gave up 4 bases; unmatched junction bases: 7. Germline values: CDR1 MDHEN, CDR2 SYDVKM. The CDR3 sequence is CASSPGTSSYEQYF. The CDR3 coding sequence is TGTGCCAGCAGCCCCGGGACTAGCTCGTACGAGCAGTACTTC.

The chain has TRBV9 and TRBJ2-3; 7 bases align to TRBD2. CDR1 and CDR2 from the germline V gene are SGDLS and YYNGEE. The CDR3 extends over 15 amino acids. V was pared by 4 bases and J by 2 bases, with 7 bases of the junction left unmatched. CDR3: CASSISGGNTDTQYF. The CDR3 nucleotides read TGTGCCAGCAGCATTTCGGGAGGTAACACAGATACGCAGTATTTT.

The V call is TRBV4-1, the J call TRBJ2-1; 10 bases map to TRBD2. Germline loops: CDR1 MGHRA, CDR2 YSYEKL. The CDR3 sequence is 20 residues long. V lost 2 bases and J lost 3; bases outside the gene matches: 16. CDR3: CASSQIPPTLSGRDYNEQFF. CDR3 nucleotide sequence: TGCGCCAGCAGCCAAATACCACCCACCCTAAGCGGGAGGGACTACAATGAGCAGTTCTTC.

The chain couples TRBV19 to TRBJ1-3; D is unclear. Germline assignment: CDR1 LNHDA and CDR2 SQIVND (reference sequence). V shed 5 bases and J shed 0 bases, with 8 bases lying between them. The CDR3 has 14 residues. The CDR3 sequence is CASSQSSSGNTIYF. CDR3 nucleotide sequence: TGTGCCAGTAGTCAATCCAGCTCTGGAAACACCATATATTTT.

The chain links TRBV28 to TRBJ2-7, with D tentatively TRBD2 (7 bases). The V end was cut by 9 bases, the J end by 3 bases, with 18 bases between. Per the germline V gene, CDR1 is MDHEN and CDR2 is SYDVKM. The CDR3 loop spans 14 amino acids. This chain's CDR3 is CASYEGGSLYEQYF. CDR3 DNA: TGTGCCAGTTACGAGGGGGGGTCCCTCTACGAGCAGTACTTC.

The gene calls are TRBV25-1 and TRBJ2-5, with 7 bases aligning to TRBD2. V shed 8 bases and J 5 bases; nucleotides not matched to a gene: 8. CDR3 length: 13 amino acids. Germline CDR1 reads MGHDK; CDR2 reads SYGVNS. CDR3 nucleotide sequence: TGTGCCAGCGGGGGGAGGGCATCGGAGACCCAGTACTTC. Protein: CASGGRASETQYF.

The rearrangement uses TRBV18 and TRBJ2-1; D may be TRBD2 (6 bases). Trimming took 2 bases from V and 3 from J, leaving 11 bases between them. The CDR3 length is 15 residues. In germline, CDR1 is KGHSH, CDR2 LQKENI. The CDR3 nucleotides read TGTGCCAGCTCACCAGGGCGGGGAGACTACAATGAGCAGTTCTTC. It codes for CASSPGRGDYNEQFF.

This clone was seen only once. The rearrangement joins TRBV3-1 (or the pseudogene TRBV3-2) to TRBJ2-2; D call uncertain. Trimming shortened V by 4 bases and J by 6 bases, and 9 bases separated the two germline ends. CDR3 size: 13 residues. Per germline, CDR1 LGHDT and CDR2 YNNKEL (reference sequence). DNA of the CDR3: TGTGCCAGCAGCCCAGGCTGGGCCGGGGAGCTGTTTTTT. Translating it yields CASSPGWAGELFF.

CDR3 region: CASSLNRGTNTGELFF. The CDR3 DNA sequence: TGCGCCAGCAGCCTTAACAGGGGGACGAACACCGGGGAGCTGTTTTTT. V gene TRBV5-1 combines with J gene TRBJ2-2; 8 bases line up with TRBD1. The CDR3 loop spans 16 amino acids. With V trimmed by 4 bases and J by 0 bases, 5 bases remained unmatched. CDR1 is SGHRS and CDR2 is YFSETQ in the germline V gene.

The chain joins TRBV18 to TRBJ2-7; 8 bases align to TRBD1. The CDR3 is 13 residues long. CDR1 is KGHSH and CDR2 is LQKENI in the germline V gene. The V segment lost 3 bases and the J segment 3 bases; nucleotides outside the gene matches: 1. Here the CDR3 DNA reads TGTGCCAGCTCACCGGGGACAGGCTACGAGCAGTACTTC. This sequence encodes CASSPGTGYEQYF. The complete variable domain, with remaining parts taken from reference TRBV18 and TRBJ2-7, reads NAGVMQNPRHLVRRRGQEARLRCSPMKGHSHVYWYRQLPEEGLKFMVYLQKENIIDESGMPKERFSAEFPKEGPSILRIQQVVRGDSAAYFCASSPGTGYEQYFGPGTRLTVT.

The rearrangement uses TRBV6-2 or TRBV6-3 and TRBJ2-7, with 7 bases fitting TRBD1. Germline V gene sequence: CDR1 MNHEY, CDR2 SVGEGT. This CDR3 has 15 amino acids. V was clipped by 3 bases and J by 6 bases; unmatched bases: 11. The CDR3 coding sequence is TGTGCCAGCAGTTATCGACAGGGCGGTATTAGCGAGCAGTACTTC. As protein: CASSYRQGGISEQYF.

The chain couples TRBV7-2 to TRBJ2-5, with TRBD1 matching over 8 bases. CDR1 and CDR2 (germline): SGHTA, FQGNSA. The V and J ends lost 3 bases and 5 bases, in that order; junction bases with no gene match: 5. This CDR3 contains 14 residues. The CDR3 nucleotides are TGTGCCAGCAGCTTTCAGGGGGCCGGGGAGACCCAGTACTTC. This codes for CASSFQGAGETQYF.